A single T cell receptor beta chain is shown here with its context. Its binding antigen is unknown. Nothing much larger sits one base from this clone, and base qualities are not available. The germline V gene yields MDHEN for CDR1 and SYDVKM for CDR2. Its CDR3 holds 15 amino acids, cysteine through phenylalanine. Of the read, only the CDR3 DNA is kept; its 45 bases are in frame from base 1. V lost 4 bases and J lost 3 bases, and the count of bases not matched to a germline gene is 8. This sample was included in a study of response to subunit inactivated influenza vaccine (dated by TCRdb to about 2018). About the full investigation: To follow how T cells responded to a trivalent subunit inactivated influenza vaccine, the researchers relied on deep quantitative profiling of the T cell receptor repertoire. Broader findings and caveats from the paper: According to the authors, only a limited number of new T cells may be recruited by each seasonal influenza vaccination.

The library was generated by RT-PCR. Sequencer: Illumina HiSeq 2500. TCRdb reworked the public reads: Q25 trimming with fastp, MiXCR clone assembly, productive beta chains retained. Entries are consolidated by CDR3 protein sequence, retaining the most common genes and DNA. The sample table shows 650,000 to 850,000 distinct CDR3 sequences, and roughly 13% are seen once. Of the sample, roughly 6.4% is held by the ten largest clones. The chain couples TRBV28 to TRBJ2-7; 8 bases in the junction line up with TRBD1. The TCR originated in a man aged 50-59 years who received an inactivated influenza vaccine. Donor details come from another sample of the same person, matched by shared clones. The material sequenced was PBMCs from blood, taken roughly 15 days before vaccination. The CDR3 has the sequence CASSYGQGLIYEQYF. The DNA is as follows: TGTGCCAGCAGTTACGGACAGGGCTTGATCTACGAGCAGTACTTC.